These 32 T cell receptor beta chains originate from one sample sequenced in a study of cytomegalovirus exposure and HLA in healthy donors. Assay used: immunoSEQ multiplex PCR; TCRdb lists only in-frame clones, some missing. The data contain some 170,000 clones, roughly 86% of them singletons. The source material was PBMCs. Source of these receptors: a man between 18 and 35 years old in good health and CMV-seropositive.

In DNA, the CDR3 is TGCGCCAGCAGCCAGAGCCCCGGCCTAGCGACGGGGGAGCTGTTTTTT. Its protein product is CASSQSPGLATGELFF. The chain links TRBV4-1 to TRBJ2-2; maybe TRBD2 (6 bases). The germline V gene has CDR1 MGHRA and CDR2 YSYEKL. The CDR3 is 16 residues long. Trimming took off 3 bases at V and 8 bases at J, with 19 bases between the two ends.

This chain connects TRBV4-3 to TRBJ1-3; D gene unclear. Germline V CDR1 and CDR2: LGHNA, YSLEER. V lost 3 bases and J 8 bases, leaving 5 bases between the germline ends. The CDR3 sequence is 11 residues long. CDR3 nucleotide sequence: TGCGCCAGCAGCCAGTCAGACACCATATATTTT. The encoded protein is CASSQSDTIYF.

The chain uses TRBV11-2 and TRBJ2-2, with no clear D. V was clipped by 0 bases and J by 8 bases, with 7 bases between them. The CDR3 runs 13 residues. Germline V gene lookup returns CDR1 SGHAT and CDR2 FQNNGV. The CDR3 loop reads CASSLDQWGELFF. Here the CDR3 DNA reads TGTGCCAGCAGCTTAGATCAGTGGGGGGAGCTGTTTTTT.

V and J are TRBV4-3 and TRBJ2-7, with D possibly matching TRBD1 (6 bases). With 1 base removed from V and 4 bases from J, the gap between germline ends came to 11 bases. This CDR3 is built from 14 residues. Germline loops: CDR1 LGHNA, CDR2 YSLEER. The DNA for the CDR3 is TGCGCCAGCAGCCAAGGAGGCAGGGGATACGAGCAGTACTTC. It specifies CASSQGGRGYEQYF.

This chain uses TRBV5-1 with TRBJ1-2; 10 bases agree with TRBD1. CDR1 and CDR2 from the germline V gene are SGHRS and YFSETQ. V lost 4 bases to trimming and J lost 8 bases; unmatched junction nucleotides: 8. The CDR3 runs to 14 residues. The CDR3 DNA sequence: TGCGCCAGCAGCCCTGGACAGGGGGTTGGCGGCTACACCTTC. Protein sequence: CASSPGQGVGGYTF.

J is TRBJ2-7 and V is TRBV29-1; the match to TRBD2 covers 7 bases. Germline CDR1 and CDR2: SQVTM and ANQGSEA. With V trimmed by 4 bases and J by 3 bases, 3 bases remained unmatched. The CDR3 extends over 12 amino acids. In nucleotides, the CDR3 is TGCAGCGTTGCAAGCGGGGACTACGAGCAGTACTTC. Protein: CSVASGDYEQYF.

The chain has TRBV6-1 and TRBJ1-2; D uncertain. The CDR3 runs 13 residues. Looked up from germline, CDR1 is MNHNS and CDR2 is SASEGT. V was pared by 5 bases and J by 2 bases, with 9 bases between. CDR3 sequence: CASSSAENYGYTF. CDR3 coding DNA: TGTGCCAGCAGTAGCGCAGAAAACTATGGCTACACCTTC.

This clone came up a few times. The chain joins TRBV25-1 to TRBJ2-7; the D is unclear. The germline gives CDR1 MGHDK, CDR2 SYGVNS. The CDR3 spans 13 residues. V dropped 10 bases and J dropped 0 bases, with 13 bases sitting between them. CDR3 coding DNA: TGTGCCACCCGTCGGTCCGCCTCCTACGAGCAGTACTTC. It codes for CATRRSASYEQYF.

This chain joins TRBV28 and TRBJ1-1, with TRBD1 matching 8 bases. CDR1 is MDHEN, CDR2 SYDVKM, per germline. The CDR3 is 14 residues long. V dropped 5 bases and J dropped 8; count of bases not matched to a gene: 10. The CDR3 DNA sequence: TGTGCCAGCAGTGGACAGGGCCACTCGGGGGAAGCTTTCTTT. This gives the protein CASSGQGHSGEAFF.

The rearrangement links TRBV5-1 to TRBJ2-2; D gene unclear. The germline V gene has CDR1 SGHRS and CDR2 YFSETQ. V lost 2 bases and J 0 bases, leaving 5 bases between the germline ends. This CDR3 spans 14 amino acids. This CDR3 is CASSFYANTGELFF. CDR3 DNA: TGCGCCAGCAGCTTCTACGCGAACACCGGGGAGCTGTTTTTT.

The CDR3 coding sequence is TGTGCCATCAGCTCGACATGGACAGACAATCAGCCCCAGCATTTT. It yields the protein CAISSTWTDNQPQHF. V is TRBV10-3 and J is TRBJ1-5; D possibly corresponds to TRBD1 (6 bases). The CDR3 is made up of 15 amino acids. V was trimmed by 6 bases and J by 3 bases, leaving 15 bases between them. CDR1 is ENHRY, CDR2 SYGVKD, per germline.

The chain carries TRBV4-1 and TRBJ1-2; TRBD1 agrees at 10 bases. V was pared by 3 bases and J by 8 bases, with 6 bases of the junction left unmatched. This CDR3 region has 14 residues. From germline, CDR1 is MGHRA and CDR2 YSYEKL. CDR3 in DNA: TGCGCCAGCAGCCACCGGGACAGGGGAAGAGGCTACACCTTC. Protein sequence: CASSHRDRGRGYTF.

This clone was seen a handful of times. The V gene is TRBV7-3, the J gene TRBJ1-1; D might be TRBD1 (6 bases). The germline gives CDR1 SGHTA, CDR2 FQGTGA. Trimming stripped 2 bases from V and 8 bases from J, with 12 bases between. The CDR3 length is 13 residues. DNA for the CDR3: TGTGCCAGCAGCTTAGAGAGGGGGACCGAAGCTTTCTTT. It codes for CASSLERGTEAFF. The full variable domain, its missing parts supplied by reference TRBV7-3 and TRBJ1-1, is GAGVSQTPSNKVTEKGKYVELRCDPISGHTALYWYRQSLGQGPEFLIYFQGTGAADDSGLPNDRFFAVRPEGSVSTLKIQRTERGDSAVYLCASSLERGTEAFFGQGTRLTVV.

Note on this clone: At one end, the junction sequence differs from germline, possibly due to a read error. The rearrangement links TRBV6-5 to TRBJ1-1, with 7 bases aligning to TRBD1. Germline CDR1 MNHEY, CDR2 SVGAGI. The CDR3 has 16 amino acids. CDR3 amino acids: CASSYSNQGVNPEAFF. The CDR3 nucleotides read TGTGCCAGCAGTTACTCGAACCAGGGGGTGAACCCTGAAGCTTTCTTT.

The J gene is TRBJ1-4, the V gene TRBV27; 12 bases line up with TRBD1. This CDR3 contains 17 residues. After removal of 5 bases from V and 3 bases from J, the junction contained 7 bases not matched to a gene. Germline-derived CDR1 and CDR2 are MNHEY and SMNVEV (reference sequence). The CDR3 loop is CASSITGQGAANEKLFF. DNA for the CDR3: TGTGCCAGCAGTATCACGGGACAGGGGGCAGCTAATGAAAAACTGTTTTTT.

The CDR3 nucleotides read TGTGCCAGCAGCCCTAACAGGGGGCAGGGAAACACCATATATTTT. Translation gives CASSPNRGQGNTIYF. This sequence joins TRBV5-6 and TRBJ1-3; 9 bases fit TRBD1. The ends lost 4 bases at V and 4 bases at J; junction bases unmatched: 6. This CDR3 has 15 amino acids. CDR1 SGHDT and CDR2 YYEEEE come from the germline V gene. The whole variable domain, remainder taken from reference TRBV5-6 and TRBJ1-3, is DAGVTQSPTHLIKTRGQQVTLRCSPKSGHDTVSWYQQALGQGPQFIFQYYEEEERQRGNFPDRFSGHQFPNYSSELNVNALLLGDSALYLCASSPNRGQGNTIYFGEGSWLTVV.

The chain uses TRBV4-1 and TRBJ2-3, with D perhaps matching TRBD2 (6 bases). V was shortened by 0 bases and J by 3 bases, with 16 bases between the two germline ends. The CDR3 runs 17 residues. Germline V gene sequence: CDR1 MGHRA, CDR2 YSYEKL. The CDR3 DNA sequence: TGCGCCAGCAGCCAAGATATTCTGGCGGGGATTACAGATACGCAGTATTTT. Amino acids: CASSQDILAGITDTQYF.

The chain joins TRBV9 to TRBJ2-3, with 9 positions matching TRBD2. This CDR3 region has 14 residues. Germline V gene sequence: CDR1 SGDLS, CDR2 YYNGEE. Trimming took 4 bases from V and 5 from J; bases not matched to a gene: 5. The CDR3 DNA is TGTGCCAGCAGCCACGGACTAGCGATAGATACGCAGTATTTT. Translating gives CASSHGLAIDTQYF.

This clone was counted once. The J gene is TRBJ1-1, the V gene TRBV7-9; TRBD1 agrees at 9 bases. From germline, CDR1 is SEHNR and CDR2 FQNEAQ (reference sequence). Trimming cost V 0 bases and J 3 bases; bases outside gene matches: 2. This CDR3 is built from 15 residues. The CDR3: CASSLANRGHTEAFF. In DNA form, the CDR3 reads TGTGCCAGCAGCTTAGCAAACAGGGGGCACACTGAAGCTTTCTTT.

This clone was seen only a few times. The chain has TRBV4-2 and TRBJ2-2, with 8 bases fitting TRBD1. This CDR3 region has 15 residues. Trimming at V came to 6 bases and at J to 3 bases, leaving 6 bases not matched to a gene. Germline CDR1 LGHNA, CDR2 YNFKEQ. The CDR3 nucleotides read TGTGCCAGCAGATCCAGGGGGCTCGACACCGGGGAGCTGTTTTTT. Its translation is CASRSRGLDTGELFF.

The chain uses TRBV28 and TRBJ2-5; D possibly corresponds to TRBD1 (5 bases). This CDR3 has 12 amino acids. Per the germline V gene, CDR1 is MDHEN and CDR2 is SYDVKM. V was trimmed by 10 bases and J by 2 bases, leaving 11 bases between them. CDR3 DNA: TGTGCCACAGACAGCGAACAAGAGACCCAGTACTTC. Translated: CATDSEQETQYF.

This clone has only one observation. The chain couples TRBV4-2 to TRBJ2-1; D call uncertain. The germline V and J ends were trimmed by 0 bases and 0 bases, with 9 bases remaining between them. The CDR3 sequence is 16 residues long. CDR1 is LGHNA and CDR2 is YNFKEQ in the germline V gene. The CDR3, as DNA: TGTGCCAGCAGCCAAGATCCTAATGACTCCTACAATGAGCAGTTCTTC. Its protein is CASSQDPNDSYNEQFF.

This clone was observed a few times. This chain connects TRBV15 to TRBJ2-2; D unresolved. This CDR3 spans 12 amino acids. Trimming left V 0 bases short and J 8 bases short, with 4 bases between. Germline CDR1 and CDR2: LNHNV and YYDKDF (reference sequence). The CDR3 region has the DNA TGTGCCACCAGCAGAGATATGGGGGAGCTGTTTTTT. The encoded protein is CATSRDMGELFF.

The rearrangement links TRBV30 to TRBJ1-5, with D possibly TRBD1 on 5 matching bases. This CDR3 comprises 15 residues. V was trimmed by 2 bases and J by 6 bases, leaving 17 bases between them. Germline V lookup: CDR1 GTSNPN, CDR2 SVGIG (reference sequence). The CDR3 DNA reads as TGTGCCTGGAGTTCCCTCTCGGGGGGGAGTCAGCCCCAGCATTTT. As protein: CAWSSLSGGSQPQHF.

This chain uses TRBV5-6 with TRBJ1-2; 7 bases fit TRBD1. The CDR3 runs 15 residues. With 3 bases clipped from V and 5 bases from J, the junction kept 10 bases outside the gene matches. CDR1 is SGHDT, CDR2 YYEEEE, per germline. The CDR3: CASSSGTANLYGYTF. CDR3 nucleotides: TGTGCCAGCAGCTCCGGGACAGCCAACTTATATGGCTACACCTTC.

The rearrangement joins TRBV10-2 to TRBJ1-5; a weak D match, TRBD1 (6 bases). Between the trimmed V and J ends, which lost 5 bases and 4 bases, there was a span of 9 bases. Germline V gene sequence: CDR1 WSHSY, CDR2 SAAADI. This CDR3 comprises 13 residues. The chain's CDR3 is CASSLTGNQPQHF. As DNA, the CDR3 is TGCGCCAGCAGTCTGACAGGAAATCAGCCCCAGCATTTT.

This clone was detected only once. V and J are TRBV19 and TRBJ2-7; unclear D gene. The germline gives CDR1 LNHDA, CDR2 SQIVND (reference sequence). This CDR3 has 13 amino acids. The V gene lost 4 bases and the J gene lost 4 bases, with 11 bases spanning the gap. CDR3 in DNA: TGTGCCAGTAGTAACAAAGAATCATACGAGCAGTACTTC. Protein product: CASSNKESYEQYF.

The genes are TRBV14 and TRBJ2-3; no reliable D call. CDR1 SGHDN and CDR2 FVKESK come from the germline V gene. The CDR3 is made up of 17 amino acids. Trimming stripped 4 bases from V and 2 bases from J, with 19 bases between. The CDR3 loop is CASSRAPYKMYTDTQYF. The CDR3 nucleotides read TGTGCCAGCAGCCGGGCACCCTACAAAATGTACACAGATACGCAGTATTTT.

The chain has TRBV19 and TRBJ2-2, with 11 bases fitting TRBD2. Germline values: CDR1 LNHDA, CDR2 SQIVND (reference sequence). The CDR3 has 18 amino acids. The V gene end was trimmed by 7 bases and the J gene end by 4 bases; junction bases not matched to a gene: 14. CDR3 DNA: TGTGCCAGTACCTTTCCTAGCGGGGGGCCTCTAGGCACCGGGGAGCTGTTTTTT. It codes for CASTFPSGGPLGTGELFF.

The CDR3 here is CASSRMGQAVSGNTIYF. The DNA for the CDR3 is TGTGCCAGCAGCCGCATGGGACAGGCTGTCTCTGGAAACACCATATATTTT. The J gene is TRBJ1-3, the V gene TRBV4-2; 8 positions match TRBD1. The V gene's germline CDR1 is LGHNA and CDR2 YNFKEQ. V lost 4 bases to trimming and J lost 0 bases; unmatched junction nucleotides: 8. The CDR3 extends over 17 amino acids.

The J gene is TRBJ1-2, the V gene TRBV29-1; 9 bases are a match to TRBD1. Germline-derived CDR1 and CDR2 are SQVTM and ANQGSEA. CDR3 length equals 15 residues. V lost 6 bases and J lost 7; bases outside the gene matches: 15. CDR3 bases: TGCAGCGTCCGCACAGGGGGCAGGGGGTATGGTGGCTACACCTTC. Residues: CSVRTGGRGYGGYTF.

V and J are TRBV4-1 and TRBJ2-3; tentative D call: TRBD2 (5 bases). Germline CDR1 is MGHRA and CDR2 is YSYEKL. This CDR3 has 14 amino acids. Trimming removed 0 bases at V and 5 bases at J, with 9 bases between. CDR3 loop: CASSQETIEDTQYF. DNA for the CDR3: TGCGCCAGCAGCCAAGAGACTATAGAAGATACGCAGTATTTT.